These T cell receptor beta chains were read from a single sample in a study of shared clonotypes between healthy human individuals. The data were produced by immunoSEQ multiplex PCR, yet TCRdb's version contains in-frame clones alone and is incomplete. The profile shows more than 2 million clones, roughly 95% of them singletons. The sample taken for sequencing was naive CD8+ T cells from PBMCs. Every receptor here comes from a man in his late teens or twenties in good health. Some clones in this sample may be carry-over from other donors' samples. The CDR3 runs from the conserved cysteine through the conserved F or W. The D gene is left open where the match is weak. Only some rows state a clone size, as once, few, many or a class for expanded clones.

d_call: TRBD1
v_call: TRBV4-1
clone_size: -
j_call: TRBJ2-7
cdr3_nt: TGCGCCAGCAGCCCAATATTACAGGGGGAGCAGTACTTC
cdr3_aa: CASSPILQGEQYF

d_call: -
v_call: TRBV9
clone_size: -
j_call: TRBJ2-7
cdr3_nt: TGTGCCAGCAGCCCGTATTTGGGAGCCTACGTCGAGCAGTACTTC
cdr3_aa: CASSPYLGAYVEQYF

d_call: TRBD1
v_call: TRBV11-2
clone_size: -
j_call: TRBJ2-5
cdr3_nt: TGTGCCAGCAGCTTAGATCCCAGGGGGCTGCTGGAGACCCAGTACTTC
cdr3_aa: CASSLDPRGLLETQYF

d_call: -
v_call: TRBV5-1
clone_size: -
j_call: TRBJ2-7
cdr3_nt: TGCGCCAGCAGCGCGGACGAGACCTACGAGCAGTACTTC
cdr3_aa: CASSADETYEQYF

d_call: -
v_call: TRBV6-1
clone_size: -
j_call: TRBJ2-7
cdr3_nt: TGTGCCAGCAGTGAGGGGGAGAGCTACGAGCAGTACTTC
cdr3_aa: CASSEGESYEQYF

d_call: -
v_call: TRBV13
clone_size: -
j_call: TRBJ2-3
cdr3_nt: TGTGCCAGCAGCTTACCTGGGGCTGCCACAGATACGCAGTATTTT
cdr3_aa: CASSLPGAATDTQYF

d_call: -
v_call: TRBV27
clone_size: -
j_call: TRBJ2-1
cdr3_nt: TGTGCCAGCAGTTTCAGGGAGAGAGACAATGAGCAGTTCTTC
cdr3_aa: CASSFRERDNEQFF

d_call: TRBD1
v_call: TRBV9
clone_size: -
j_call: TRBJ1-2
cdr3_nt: TGTGCCAGCAGCGAGACAGGGAAGGGCTACACCTTC
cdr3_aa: CASSETGKGYTF

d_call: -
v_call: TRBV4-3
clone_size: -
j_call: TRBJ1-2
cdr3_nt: TGCGCCAGCAGCCAAGACAGGGCCACCCCCTATGGCTACACCTTC
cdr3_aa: CASSQDRATPYGYTF

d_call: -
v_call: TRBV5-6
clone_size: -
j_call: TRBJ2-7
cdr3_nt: TGTGCCAGCAGCCCCGTCCAGGGCTACGCCTACGAGCAGTACTTC
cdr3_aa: CASSPVQGYAYEQYF

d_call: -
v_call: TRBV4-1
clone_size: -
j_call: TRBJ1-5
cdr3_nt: TGCGCCAGCAGCCAGGGGTACCGGGACACCTATCAGCCCCAGCATTTT
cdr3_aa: CASSQGYRDTYQPQHF

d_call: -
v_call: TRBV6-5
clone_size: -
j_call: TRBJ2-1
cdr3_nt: TGTGCCAGCAGCGATCGGGGTGCGGATGAGCAGTTCTTC
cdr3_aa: CASSDRGADEQFF

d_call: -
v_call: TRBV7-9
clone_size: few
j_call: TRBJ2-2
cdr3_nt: TGTGCCAGCAGCCCGACACCTAACACCGGGGAGCTGTTTTTT
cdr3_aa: CASSPTPNTGELFF

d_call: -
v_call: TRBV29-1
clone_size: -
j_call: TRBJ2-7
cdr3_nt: TGCAGCGTTTCGACCTGGGACGAGCAGTACTTC
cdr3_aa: CSVSTWDEQYF

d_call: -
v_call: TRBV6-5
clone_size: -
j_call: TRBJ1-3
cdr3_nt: TGTGCCAGCAGCCTCGCCGGATCCTCTGGAAACACCATATATTTT
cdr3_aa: CASSLAGSSGNTIYF

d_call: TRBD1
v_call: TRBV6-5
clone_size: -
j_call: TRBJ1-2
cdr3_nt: TGTGCCAGCAGCCCGACTCCCGGGACAGGGAAGGGCTACACCTTC
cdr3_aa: CASSPTPGTGKGYTF

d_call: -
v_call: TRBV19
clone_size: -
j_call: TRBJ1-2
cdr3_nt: TGTGCCAGTAGTAAACGCGAACAGCCTCACTATGGCTACACCTTC
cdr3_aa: CASSKREQPHYGYTF

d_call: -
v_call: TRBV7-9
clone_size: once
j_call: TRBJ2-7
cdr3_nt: TGTGCCAGCAGCAGTGGTCAGGTAGACGAGCAGTACTTC
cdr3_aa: CASSSGQVDEQYF

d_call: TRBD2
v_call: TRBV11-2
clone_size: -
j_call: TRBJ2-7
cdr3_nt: TGTGCCAGCAGCCATACACTAGCGGGAGGGCCTTACGAGCAGTACTTC
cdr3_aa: CASSHTLAGGPYEQYF

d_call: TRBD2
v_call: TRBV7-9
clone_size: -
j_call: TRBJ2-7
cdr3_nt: TGTGCCAGCAGCTCGGGACTAGCGGGATTAGTTGAGTACGAGCAGTACTTC
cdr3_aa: CASSSGLAGLVEYEQYF

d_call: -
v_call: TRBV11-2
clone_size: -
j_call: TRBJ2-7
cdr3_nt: TGTGCCAGCAGCTTATTTAAGTCGGGTCAGGCTTGGCACGAGCAGTACTTC
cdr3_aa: CASSLFKSGQAWHEQYF

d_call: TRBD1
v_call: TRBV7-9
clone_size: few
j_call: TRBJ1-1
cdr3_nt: TGTGCCAGCAGCCCCCTGGCTGACAGGGGGTTCACTGAAGCTTTCTTT
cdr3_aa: CASSPLADRGFTEAFF

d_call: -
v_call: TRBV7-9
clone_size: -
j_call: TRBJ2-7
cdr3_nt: TGTGCCAGCAGCTTAGCTCCTTATTACGAGCAGTACTTC
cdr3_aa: CASSLAPYYEQYF

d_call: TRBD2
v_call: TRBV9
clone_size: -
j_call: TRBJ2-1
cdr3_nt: TGTGCCAGCAGCGCGGGATTTAGGACTAGCCTCTTCTTC
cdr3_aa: CASSAGFRTSLFF

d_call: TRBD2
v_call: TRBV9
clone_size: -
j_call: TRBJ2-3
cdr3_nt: TGTGCCAGCAGCCAGGGACTAGCGGGAGGGCCTGCCCATACGCAGTATTTT
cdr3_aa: CASSQGLAGGPAHTQYF